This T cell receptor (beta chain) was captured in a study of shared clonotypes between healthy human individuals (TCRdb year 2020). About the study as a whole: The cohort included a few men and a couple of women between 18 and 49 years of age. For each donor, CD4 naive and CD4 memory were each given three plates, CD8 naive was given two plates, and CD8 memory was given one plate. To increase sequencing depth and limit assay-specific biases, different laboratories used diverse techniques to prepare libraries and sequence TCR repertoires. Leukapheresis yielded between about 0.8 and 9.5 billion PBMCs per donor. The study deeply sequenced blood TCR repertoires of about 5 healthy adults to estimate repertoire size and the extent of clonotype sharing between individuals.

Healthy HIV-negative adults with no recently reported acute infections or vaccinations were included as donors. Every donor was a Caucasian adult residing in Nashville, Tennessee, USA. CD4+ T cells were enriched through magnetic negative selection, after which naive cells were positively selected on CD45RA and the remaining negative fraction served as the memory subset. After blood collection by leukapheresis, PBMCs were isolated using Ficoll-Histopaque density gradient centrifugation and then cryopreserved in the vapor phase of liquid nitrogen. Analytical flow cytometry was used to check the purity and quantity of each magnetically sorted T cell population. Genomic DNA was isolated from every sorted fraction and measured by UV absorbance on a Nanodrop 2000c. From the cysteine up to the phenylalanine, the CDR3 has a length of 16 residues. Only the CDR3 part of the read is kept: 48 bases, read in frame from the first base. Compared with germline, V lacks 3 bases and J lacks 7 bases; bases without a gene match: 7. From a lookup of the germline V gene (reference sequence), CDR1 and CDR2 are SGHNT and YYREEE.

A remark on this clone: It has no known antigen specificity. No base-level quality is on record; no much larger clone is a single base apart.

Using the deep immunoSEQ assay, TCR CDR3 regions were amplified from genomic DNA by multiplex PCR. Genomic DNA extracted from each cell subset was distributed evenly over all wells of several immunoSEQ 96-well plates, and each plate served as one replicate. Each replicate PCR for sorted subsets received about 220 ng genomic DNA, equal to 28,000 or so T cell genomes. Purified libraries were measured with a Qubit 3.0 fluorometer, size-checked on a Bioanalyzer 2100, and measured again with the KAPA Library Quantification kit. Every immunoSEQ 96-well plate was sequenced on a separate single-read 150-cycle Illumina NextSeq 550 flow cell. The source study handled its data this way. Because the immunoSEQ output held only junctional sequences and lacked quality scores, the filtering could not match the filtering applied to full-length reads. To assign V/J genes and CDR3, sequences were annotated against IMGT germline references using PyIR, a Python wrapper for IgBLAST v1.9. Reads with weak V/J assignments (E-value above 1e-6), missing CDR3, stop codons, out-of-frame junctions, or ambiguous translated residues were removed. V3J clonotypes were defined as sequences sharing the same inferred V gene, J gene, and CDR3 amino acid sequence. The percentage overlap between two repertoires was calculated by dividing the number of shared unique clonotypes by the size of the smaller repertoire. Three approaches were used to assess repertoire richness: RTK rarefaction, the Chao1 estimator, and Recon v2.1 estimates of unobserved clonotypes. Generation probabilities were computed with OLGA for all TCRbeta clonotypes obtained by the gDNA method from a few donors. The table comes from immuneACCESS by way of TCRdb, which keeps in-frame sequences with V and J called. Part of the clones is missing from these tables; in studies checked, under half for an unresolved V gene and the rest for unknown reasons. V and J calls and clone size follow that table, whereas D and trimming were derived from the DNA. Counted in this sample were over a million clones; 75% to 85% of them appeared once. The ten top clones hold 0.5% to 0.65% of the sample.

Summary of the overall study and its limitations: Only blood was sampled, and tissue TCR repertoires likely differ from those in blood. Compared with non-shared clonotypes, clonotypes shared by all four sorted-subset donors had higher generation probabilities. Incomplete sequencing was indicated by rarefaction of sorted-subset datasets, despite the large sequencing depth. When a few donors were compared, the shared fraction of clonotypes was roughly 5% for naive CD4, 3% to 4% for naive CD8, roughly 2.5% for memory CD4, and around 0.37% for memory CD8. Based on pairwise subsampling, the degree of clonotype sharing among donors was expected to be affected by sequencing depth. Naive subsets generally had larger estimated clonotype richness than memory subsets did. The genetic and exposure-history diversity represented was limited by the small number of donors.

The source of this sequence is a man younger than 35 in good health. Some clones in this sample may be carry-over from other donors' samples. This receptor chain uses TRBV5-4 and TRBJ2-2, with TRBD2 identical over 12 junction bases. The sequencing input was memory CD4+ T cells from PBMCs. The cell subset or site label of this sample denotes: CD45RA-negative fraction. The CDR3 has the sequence CASSSRLAGAGGELFF. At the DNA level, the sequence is TGTGCCAGCAGCTCCCGACTAGCGGGAGCTGGCGGGGAGCTGTTTTTT.